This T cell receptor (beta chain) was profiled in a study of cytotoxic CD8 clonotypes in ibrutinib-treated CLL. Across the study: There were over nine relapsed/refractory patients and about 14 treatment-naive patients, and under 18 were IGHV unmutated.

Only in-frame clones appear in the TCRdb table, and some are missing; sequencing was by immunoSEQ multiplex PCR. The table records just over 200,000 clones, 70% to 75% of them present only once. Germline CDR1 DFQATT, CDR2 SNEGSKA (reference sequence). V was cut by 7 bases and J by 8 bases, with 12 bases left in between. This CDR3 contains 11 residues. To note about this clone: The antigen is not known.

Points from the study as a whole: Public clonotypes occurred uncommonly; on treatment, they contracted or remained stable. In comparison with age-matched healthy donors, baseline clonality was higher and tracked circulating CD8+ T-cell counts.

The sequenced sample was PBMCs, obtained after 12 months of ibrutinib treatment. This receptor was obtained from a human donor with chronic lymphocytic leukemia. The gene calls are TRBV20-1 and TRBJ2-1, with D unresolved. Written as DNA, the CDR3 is TGCAGTGGGACGGACGACTATGAGCAGTTCTTC. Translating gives CSGTDDYEQFF.